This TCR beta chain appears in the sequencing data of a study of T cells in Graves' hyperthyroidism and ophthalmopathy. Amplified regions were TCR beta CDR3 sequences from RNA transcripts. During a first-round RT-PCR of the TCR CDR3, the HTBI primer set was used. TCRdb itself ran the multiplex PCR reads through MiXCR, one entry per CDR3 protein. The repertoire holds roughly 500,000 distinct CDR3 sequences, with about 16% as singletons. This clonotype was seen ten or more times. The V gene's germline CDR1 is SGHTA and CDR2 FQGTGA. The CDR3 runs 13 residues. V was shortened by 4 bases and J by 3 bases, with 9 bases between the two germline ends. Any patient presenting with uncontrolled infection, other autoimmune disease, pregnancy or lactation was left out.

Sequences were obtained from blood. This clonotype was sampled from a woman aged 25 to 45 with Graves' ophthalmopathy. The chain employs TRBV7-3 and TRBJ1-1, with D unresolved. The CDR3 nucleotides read TGTGCCAGCAGCTCCAAAGCAGACACTGAAGCTTTCTTT. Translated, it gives CASSSKADTEAFF.